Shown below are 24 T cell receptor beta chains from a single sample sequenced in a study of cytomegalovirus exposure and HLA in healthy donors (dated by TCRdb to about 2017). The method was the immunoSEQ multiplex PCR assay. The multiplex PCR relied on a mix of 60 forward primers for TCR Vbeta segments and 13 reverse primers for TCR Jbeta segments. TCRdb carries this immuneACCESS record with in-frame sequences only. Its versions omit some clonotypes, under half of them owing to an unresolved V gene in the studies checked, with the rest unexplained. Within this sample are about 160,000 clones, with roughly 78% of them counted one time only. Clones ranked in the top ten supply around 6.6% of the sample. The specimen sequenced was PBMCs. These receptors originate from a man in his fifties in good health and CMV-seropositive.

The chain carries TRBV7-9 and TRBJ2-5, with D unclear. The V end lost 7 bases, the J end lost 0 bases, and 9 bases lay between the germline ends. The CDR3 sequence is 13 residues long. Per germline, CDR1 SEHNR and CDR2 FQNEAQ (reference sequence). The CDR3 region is CASIGGNQETQYF. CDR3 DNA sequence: TGTGCCAGCATAGGCGGAAACCAAGAGACCCAGTACTTC.

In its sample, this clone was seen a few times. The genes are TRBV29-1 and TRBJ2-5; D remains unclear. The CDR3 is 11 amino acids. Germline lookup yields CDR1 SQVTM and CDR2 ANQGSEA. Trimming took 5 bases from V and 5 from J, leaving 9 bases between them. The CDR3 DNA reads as TGCAGCGTTTCCTCAGCGGAGACCCAGTACTTC. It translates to CSVSSAETQYF.

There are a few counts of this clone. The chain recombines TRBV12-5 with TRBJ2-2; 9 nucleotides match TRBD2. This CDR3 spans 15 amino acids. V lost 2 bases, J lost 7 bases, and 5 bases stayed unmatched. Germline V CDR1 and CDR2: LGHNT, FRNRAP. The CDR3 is CASGLPSGKGGELFF. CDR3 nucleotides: TGTGCTAGTGGTTTGCCTAGCGGGAAGGGCGGGGAGCTGTTTTTT.

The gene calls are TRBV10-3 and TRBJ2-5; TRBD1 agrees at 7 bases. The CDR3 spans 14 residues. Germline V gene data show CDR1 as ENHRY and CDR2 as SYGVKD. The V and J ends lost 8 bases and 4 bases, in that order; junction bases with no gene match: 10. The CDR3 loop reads CAIGEQGTRETQYF. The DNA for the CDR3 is TGTGCCATCGGAGAACAGGGGACCCGAGAGACCCAGTACTTC.

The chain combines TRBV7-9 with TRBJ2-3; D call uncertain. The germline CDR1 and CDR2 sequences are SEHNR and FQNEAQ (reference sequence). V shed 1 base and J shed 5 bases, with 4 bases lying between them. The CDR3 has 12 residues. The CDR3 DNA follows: TGTGCCAGCAGCTTAGAGCGAGATACGCAGTATTTT. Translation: CASSLERDTQYF.

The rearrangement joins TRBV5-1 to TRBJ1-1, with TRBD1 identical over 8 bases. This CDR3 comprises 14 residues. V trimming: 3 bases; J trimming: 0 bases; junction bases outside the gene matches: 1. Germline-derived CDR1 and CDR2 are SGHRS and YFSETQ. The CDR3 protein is CASSWGQVNTEAFF. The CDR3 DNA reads TGCGCCAGCAGCTGGGGACAGGTGAACACTGAAGCTTTCTTT.

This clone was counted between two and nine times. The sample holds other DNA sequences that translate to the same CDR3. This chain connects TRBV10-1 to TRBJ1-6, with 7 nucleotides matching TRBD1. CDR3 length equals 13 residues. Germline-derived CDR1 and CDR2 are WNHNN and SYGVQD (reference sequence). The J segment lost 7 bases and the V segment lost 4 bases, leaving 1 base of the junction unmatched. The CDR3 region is CASSATGNSPLHF. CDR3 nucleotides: TGCGCCAGCAGTGCGACAGGGAATTCACCCCTCCACTTT.

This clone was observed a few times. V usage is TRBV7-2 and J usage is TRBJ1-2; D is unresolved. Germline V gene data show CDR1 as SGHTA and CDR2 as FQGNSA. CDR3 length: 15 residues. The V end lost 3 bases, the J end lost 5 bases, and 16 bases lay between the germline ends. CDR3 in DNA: TGTGCCAGCAGCTTGCGGGCAGGTGGGGATTATGGCTACACCTTC. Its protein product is CASSLRAGGDYGYTF.

This CDR3 is CASSLVGRALSEQYF. Here the CDR3 DNA reads TGTGCCAGCAGCTTGGTCGGGAGGGCCCTTTCCGAGCAGTACTTC. The V and J genes are TRBV11-2 and TRBJ2-7; the match to TRBD2 covers 8 bases. This CDR3 contains 15 residues. J was trimmed by 6 bases and V by 3 bases; bases with no gene match: 10. CDR1 is SGHAT, CDR2 FQNNGV, per germline.

This chain's CDR3 is CASSPDSGLYEQYF. The CDR3, as DNA: TGTGCCAGCAGCCCAGACAGTGGGCTCTACGAGCAGTACTTC. The chain joins TRBV6-6 to TRBJ2-7, with a tentative D call TRBD1 (5 bases). Germline CDR1 reads MNHNY; CDR2 reads SVGAGI (reference sequence). This CDR3 has 14 residues. Trimming stripped 6 bases from V and 3 bases from J, with 15 bases between.

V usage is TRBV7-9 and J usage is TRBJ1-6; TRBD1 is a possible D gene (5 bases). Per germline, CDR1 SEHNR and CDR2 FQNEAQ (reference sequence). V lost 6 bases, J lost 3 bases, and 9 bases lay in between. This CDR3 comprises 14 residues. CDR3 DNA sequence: TGTGCCAGCAGTCCGGGGGGCTATAATTCACCCCTCCACTTT. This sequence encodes CASSPGGYNSPLHF.

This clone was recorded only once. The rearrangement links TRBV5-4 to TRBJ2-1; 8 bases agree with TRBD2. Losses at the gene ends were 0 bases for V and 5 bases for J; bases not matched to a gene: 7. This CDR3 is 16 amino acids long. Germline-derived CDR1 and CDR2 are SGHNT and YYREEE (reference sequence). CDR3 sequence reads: CASSLVYSGANNEQFF. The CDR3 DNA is TGTGCCAGCAGCTTGGTTTATAGCGGGGCCAACAATGAGCAGTTCTTC.

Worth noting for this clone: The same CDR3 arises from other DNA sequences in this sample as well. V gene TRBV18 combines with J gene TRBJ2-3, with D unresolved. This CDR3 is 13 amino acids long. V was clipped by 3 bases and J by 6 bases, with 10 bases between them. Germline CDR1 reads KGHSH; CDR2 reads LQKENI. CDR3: CASSPSGADTQYF. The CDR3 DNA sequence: TGTGCCAGCTCACCGTCTGGAGCTGATACGCAGTATTTT.

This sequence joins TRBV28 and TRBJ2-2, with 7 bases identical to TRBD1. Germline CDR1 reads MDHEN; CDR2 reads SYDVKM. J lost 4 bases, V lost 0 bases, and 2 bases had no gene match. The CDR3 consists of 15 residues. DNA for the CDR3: TGTGCCAGCAGTTTATGGGGACAGTTCACCGGGGAGCTGTTTTTT. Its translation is CASSLWGQFTGELFF.

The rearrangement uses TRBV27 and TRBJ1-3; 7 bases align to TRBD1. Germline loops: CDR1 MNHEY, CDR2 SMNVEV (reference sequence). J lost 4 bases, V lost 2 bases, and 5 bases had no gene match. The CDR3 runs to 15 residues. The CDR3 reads CASSLQGQRGNTIYF. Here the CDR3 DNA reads TGTGCCAGCAGTTTACAGGGACAGAGAGGAAACACCATATATTTT.

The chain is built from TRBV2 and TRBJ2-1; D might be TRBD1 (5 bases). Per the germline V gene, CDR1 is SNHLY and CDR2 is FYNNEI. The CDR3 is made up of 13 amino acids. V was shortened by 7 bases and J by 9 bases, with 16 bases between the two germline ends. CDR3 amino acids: CASTLSRATEQFF. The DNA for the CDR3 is TGTGCCAGCACTCTATCCAGGGCTACTGAGCAGTTCTTC.

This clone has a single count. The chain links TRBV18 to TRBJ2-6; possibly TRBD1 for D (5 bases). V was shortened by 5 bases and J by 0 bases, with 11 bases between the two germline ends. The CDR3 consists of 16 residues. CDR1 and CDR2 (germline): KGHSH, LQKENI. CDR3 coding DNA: TGTGCCAGCTCATGGGGCAGCACCTCTGGGGCCAACGTCCTGACTTTC. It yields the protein CASSWGSTSGANVLTF.

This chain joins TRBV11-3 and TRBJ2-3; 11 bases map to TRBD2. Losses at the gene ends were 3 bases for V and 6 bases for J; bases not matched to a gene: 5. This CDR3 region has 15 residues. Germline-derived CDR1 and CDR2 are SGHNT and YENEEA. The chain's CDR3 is CASSLGLAERDTQYF. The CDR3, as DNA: TGTGCCAGCAGCTTGGGACTAGCGGAGAGGGATACGCAGTATTTT. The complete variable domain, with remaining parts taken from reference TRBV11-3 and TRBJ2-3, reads EAGVVQSPRYKIIEKKQPVAFWCNPISGHNTLYWYLQNLGQGPELLIRYENEEAVDDSQLPKDRFSAERLKGVDSTLKIQPAELGDSAVYLCASSLGLAERDTQYFGPGTRLTVL.

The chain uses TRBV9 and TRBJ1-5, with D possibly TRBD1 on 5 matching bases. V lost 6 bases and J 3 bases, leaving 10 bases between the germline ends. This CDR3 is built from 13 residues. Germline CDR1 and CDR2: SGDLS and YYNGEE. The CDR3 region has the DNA TGTGCCAGCAACCAGGGCGACAATCAGCCCCAGCATTTT. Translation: CASNQGDNQPQHF.

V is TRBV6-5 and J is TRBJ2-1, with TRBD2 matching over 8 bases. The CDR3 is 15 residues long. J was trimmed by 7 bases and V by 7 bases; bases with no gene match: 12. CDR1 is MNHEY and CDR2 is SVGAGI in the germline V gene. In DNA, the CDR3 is TGTGCCAGCACATCGGGACTAGGGTCGCCAAATGAGCAGTTCTTC. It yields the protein CASTSGLGSPNEQFF.

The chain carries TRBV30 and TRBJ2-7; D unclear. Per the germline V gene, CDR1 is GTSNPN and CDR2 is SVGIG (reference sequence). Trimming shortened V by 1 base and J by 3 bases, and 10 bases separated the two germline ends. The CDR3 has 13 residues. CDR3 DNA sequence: TGTGCCTGGAGTGGGTCACTATACTACGAGCAGTACTTC. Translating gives CAWSGSLYYEQYF.

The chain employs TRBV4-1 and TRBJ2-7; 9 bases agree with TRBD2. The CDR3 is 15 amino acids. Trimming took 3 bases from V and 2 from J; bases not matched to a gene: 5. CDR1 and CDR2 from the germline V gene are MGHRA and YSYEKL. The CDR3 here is CASSHLLAGAYEQYF. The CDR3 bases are TGCGCCAGCAGCCATCTACTAGCGGGTGCCTACGAGCAGTACTTC.

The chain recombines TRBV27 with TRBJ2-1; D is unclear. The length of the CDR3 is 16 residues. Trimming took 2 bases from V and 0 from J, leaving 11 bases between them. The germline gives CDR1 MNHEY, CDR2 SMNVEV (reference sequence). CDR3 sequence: CASSLGDLNSYNEQFF. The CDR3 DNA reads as TGTGCCAGCAGTTTAGGAGACCTTAACTCCTACAATGAGCAGTTCTTC.

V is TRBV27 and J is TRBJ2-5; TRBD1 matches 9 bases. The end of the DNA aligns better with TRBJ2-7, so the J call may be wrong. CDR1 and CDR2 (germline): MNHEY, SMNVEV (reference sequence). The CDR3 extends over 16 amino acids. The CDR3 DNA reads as TGTGCCAGCAGTTTCCTCGGACAGGGGAGCTCCTACGAGCAGTACTTC. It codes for CASSFLGQGSSYEQYF.